These T cell receptor beta chains were read from a single sample in a study of human T cells and chemical hapten exposure. TCRdb ran MiXCR on the RACE reads and lists one entry per CDR3 protein. This table has roughly 130,000 distinct CDR3 sequences, around 10% appearing once. The specimen comprised whole blood, sampled in connection with sensitization to the hapten diphenylcyclopropenone (DPC). All receptors derive from a woman aged 50 to 65 with alopecia areata. Some clones in this sample may be carry-over from other donors' samples. The CDR3 runs from the conserved cysteine through the conserved F or W. The D gene is left open where the match is weak. The size entry is marked missing in some rows and otherwise reads once, few, many or a size class.

abundance	v_gene	d_gene	j_gene	CDR3nt	CDR3aa
.	TRBV6-5	TRBD1	TRBJ1-1	TGTGCCAGCAGTTTCCGAGTAGGACAGGGGTACACTGAAGCTTTCTTT	CASSFRVGQGYTEAFF
few	TRBV12-5	.	TRBJ1-1	TGTGCTAGTGGTCCCCCCGGGGGGCCAAAGTACACTGAAGCTTTCTTT	CASGPPGGPKYTEAFF
once	TRBV7-2	.	TRBJ2-5	TGTGCCAGCAGCTTCCAGGTTAGGGGAGAGACCCAGTACTTC	CASSFQVRGETQYF
.	TRBV13	TRBD2	TRBJ2-1	TGTGCCAGCAGCCCTAGTCTAGCGGGGCTAAATGAGCAGTTCTTC	CASSPSLAGLNEQFF
.	TRBV24-1	.	TRBJ2-1	TGTGCCACCAGTGATGGGGGCGTTTACAATGAGCAGTTCTTC	CATSDGGVYNEQFF
many	TRBV6-2/TRBV6-3	.	TRBJ2-5	TGTGCCAGCAGTTACCGGGCGGGAGAGACCCAGTACTTC	CASSYRAGETQYF
.	TRBV3-1	.	TRBJ1-1	TGTGCCAGCAGCCAAGAGTCTCGTGACTCTGAAGCTTTCTTT	CASSQESRDSEAFF
.	TRBV7-8	.	TRBJ2-7	TGTGCCAGCAGCTTGCCCGCCTACGAGCAGTACTTC	CASSLPAYEQYF
few	TRBV7-9	.	TRBJ2-7	TGTGCCAGCAGCCCCGTGGAGGGTAACTACGAGCAGTACTTC	CASSPVEGNYEQYF
few	TRBV6-5	.	TRBJ1-1	TGTGCCAGCAGTCTCACGCAGGGCGGGACTGAAGCTTTCTTT	CASSLTQGGTEAFF
.	TRBV7-9	.	TRBJ2-5	TGTGCCGGCCTCCCCTCTGGGGCCCTTGAAGAGACCCAGTACTTC	CAGLPSGALEETQYF
once	TRBV3-1	TRBD2	TRBJ2-2	TGTGCCAGCAGCCAAGATCCCCTGAGTCGGGGGGCCGGGGAGCTGTTTTTT	CASSQDPLSRGAGELFF
few	TRBV6-6	.	TRBJ1-1	TGTGCCAGCAGAACTAGGGGTCCAGATCGGGCTTTCTTT	CASRTRGPDRAFF
many	TRBV29-1	.	TRBJ1-2	TGCAGCGTTGATGGGCAGGGTAGATTGGGCTACACCTTC	CSVDGQGRLGYTF
many	TRBV6-1	.	TRBJ1-2	TGTGCCAGCAGTGAGTCCCTGCGGGGCTACACCTTC	CASSESLRGYTF
few	TRBV27	TRBD2	TRBJ2-5	TGTGCCAGCAGTTCCATCTTTCGACCTAGCGGGCCACCGAAGTACTTC	CASSSIFRPSGPPKYF
.	TRBV28	TRBD2	TRBJ2-5	TGTGCCAGCAGTTTCAGACTAGCGGGAAGCAGAAAGACCCAGTACTTC	CASSFRLAGSRKTQYF
many	TRBV30	.	TRBJ2-6	TGTGCCTGGAGCGCCGGACACAACAGGGCCAACGTCCTGACTTTC	CAWSAGHNRANVLTF
many	TRBV11-2	TRBD1	TRBJ2-7	TGTGCCAGCAGCCCCGGGACAGGGTACGCATACGAGCAGTACTTC	CASSPGTGYAYEQYF
few	TRBV3-1	.	TRBJ1-6	TGTGCCAGCAGCCCGGGACGGGGGAATTCACCCCTCCACTTT	CASSPGRGNSPLHF
.	TRBV27	TRBD1	TRBJ1-5	TGTGCCAGCAGTTTAAGGGGGCGCAATCAGCCCCAGCATTTT	CASSLRGRNQPQHF
few	TRBV23-1	.	TRBJ1-5	TGCGCCAGCTGGCCACCCAAAAAGGGGGATTCGGATCAGCCCCAGCATTTT	CASWPPKKGDSDQPQHF
.	TRBV5-1	.	TRBJ1-1	TGCGCCAGCAGCTTGGACAGCCTGAACACTGAAGCTTTCTTT	CASSLDSLNTEAFF
few	TRBV28	TRBD1	TRBJ1-5	TGTGCCAGCAGTTCACCGGACAGGGGGAATCAGCCCCAGCATTTT	CASSSPDRGNQPQHF
.	TRBV7-2	.	TRBJ2-3	TGTGCCAGCAGCTTAGTAGGGGGGACCGCAGATACGCAGTATTTT	CASSLVGGTADTQYF
.	TRBV5-8	.	TRBJ1-2	TGTGCCAGCAGCTTGCGCGGCAGGTCGTTTTATGGCTACACCTTC	CASSLRGRSFYGYTF
.	TRBV10-3	TRBD1	TRBJ2-2	TGTGCCATCCCCCGGGACAGGGGGCCCACCGGGGAGCTGTTTTTT	CAIPRDRGPTGELFF